The sequence of this T cell receptor beta chain was determined in a study of T cell responses to AZD1222 COVID-19 vaccine. The germline V gene encodes CDR1 KGHDR and CDR2 SFDVKD. J lost 3 bases, V lost 10 bases, and 15 bases had no gene match. The CDR3 spans 16 residues. The assay was immunoSEQ multiplex PCR, and TCRdb's table has in-frame clones only and misses some. Of some 150,000 clones listed, 92% were seen once; the top ten hold 3% to 4%. This clonotype was obtained from an adult who received the AZD1222 COVID-19 vaccine. Sequences were derived from peripheral blood, sampled 28 days after the second AZD1222 dose. V and J are TRBV24-1 and TRBJ1-1; 8 bases agree with TRBD1. CDR3: CATSRTGIGEDTEAFF. The CDR3 region has the DNA TGTGCCACGAGTAGGACAGGGATCGGTGAGGACACTGAAGCTTTCTTT.